A selection of T cell receptor beta chains follows, all from one sample in a study of cytomegalovirus exposure and HLA in healthy donors. Assay used: immunoSEQ multiplex PCR; TCRdb lists only in-frame clones, some missing. The table lists about 120,000 clones, roughly 80% of them singletons. Sequenced material: PBMCs. The receptor source for this set is a man in his 60s in good health and CMV-seropositive. Both conserved end residues are part of each CDR3. D genes are given only for firm matches. Part of the rows lack a size; the others show once, few, many or a class for expanded clones.

>TRBV2|TRBJ2-7|.|.
TGTGCCAGCAGGGCAGGCGGGGATCAGTACTTC
CASRAGGDQYF
>TRBV5-1|TRBJ1-1|.|few
TGCGCCAGCAGCTTGGCAGGGTCCTCGAACACTGAAGCTTTCTTT
CASSLAGSSNTEAFF
>TRBV28|TRBJ1-2|TRBD1|.
TGTGCCAGCAGTTTCGGACAGGTCTATGGCTACACCTTC
CASSFGQVYGYTF
>TRBV11-1|TRBJ1-1|TRBD1|.
TGTGCCAGCAGTTCTCCGGGACAGAGGAACACTGAAGCTTTCTTT
CASSSPGQRNTEAFF
>TRBV5-1|TRBJ2-1|.|few
TGCGCCAGCAGCTTGGCTCAGGGTGGCAATGAGCAGTTCTTC
CASSLAQGGNEQFF
>TRBV9|TRBJ2-7|.|.
TGTGCCAGCAGCGTAGCGGGGTCCTACGAGCAGTACTTC
CASSVAGSYEQYF
>TRBV7-7|TRBJ1-3|.|.
TGTGCTAGCAGCTCGACAGCTGGAAACACCATATATTTT
CASSSTAGNTIYF
>TRBV18|TRBJ2-2|TRBD2|.
TGTGCCAGCTCCCGGGGCCTAGCGGGAGAAACCGGGGAGCTGTTTTTT
CASSRGLAGETGELFF
>TRBV12-5|TRBJ2-3|.|.
TGTGCTAGTGGTTATTATGGCCCAGATACGCAGTATTTT
CASGYYGPDTQYF
>TRBV5-1|TRBJ1-1|.|.
TGCGCCAGCAGTCGGGGGGCCTCGAACACTGAAGCTTTCTTT
CASSRGASNTEAFF
>TRBV4-1|TRBJ1-3|.|.
TGCGCCAGCAGCCAAGAGCGCTGGGGAGCTGGAAACACCATATATTTT
CASSQERWGAGNTIYF
>TRBV5-6|TRBJ2-7|TRBD1|few
TGTGCCAGCAGCCGCGCCGGGACAGGGTCAAGCTCCTACGAGCAGTACTTC
CASSRAGTGSSSYEQYF
>TRBV28|TRBJ2-7|TRBD1|many
TGTGCCAGCACAACCGGGACAGGTGCCTACGAGCAGTACTTC
CASTTGTGAYEQYF
>TRBV2|TRBJ2-6|.|.
TGTGCCAGCAGCGACAGGTCTGGGGCCAACGTCCTGACTTTC
CASSDRSGANVLTF
>TRBV6-5|TRBJ1-5|TRBD1|.
TGTGCCAGCAGTTACTCGGCGCGACAGGGGGATCAGCCCCAGCATTTT
CASSYSARQGDQPQHF
>TRBV7-8|TRBJ2-7|.|few
TGTGCCAGCAGCTTAGCCAGGGCCTACGAGCAGTACTTC
CASSLARAYEQYF
>TRBV13|TRBJ1-2|.|.
TGTGCCAGCAGCTTATGGTCCAGAAACTATGGCTACACCTTC
CASSLWSRNYGYTF
>TRBV4-1|TRBJ1-1|.|.
TGCGCCAGCAGCAGACAGGTGGGCACTGAAGCTTTCTTT
CASSRQVGTEAFF
>TRBV11-2|TRBJ2-5|TRBD2|.
TGTGCCAGCAGCCAGGGACTAGCGGGGGAGAGGGAGACCCAGTACTTC
CASSQGLAGERETQYF
>TRBV5-1|TRBJ2-3|.|.
TGCGCCAGCAGCTTGGGCAGGGAATCCGCAGATACGCAGTATTTT
CASSLGRESADTQYF
>TRBV5-1|TRBJ2-2|TRBD1|.
TGCGCCAGCAGCCTCCGGACAGGGCAGAACACCGGGGAGCTGTTTTTT
CASSLRTGQNTGELFF
>TRBV4-2|TRBJ1-2|.|.
TGTGCCAGCAGCCAAGGGCTGACTAACTATGGCTACACCTTC
CASSQGLTNYGYTF
>TRBV2|TRBJ2-1|.|.
TGTGCCAGCTCCTCCGGGTATAACAATGAGCAGTTCTTC
CASSSGYNNEQFF
>TRBV9|TRBJ1-5|TRBD1|.
TGTGCCAGCAGCGCCCGGGACAGGGCTGATCAGCCCCAGCATTTT
CASSARDRADQPQHF
>TRBV2|TRBJ2-1|TRBD1|once
TGTGCCAGCAGTGAACTTTCGCGACAGGGCTCTGGGCAGTTCTTC
CASSELSRQGSGQFF
>TRBV30|TRBJ2-7|TRBD1|.
TGTGCCTGGAGTCCCGGGACAGGCTACGAGCAGTACTTC
CAWSPGTGYEQYF
>TRBV28|TRBJ1-1|.|.
TGTGCCAGCAGTTTTTCGAGGGGGATCCCGAACACTGAAGCTTTCTTT
CASSFSRGIPNTEAFF
>TRBV2|TRBJ1-5|TRBD1|.
TGTGCCAGCAGTATAGGGGACAGGAATCAGCCCCAGCATTTT
CASSIGDRNQPQHF
>TRBV5-1|TRBJ2-7|TRBD2|few
TGCGCCAGCAGCGCCGGACTAGCGGGGGGGCGGAGCGAGCAGTACTTC
CASSAGLAGGRSEQYF